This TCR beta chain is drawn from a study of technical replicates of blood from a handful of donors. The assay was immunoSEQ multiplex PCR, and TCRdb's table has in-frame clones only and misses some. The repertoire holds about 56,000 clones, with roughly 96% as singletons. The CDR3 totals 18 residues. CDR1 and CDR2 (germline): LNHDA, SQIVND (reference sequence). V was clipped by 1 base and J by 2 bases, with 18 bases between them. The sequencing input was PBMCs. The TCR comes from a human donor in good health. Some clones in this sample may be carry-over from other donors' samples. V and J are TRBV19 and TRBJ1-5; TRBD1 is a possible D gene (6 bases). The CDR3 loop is CASSIAFRGEDRNQPQHF. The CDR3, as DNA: TGTGCCAGTAGTATAGCCTTCAGGGGTGAGGATCGCAATCAGCCCCAGCATTTT.